This T cell receptor (beta chain) was recorded in a study of T cell responses to AZD1222 COVID-19 vaccine. Study summary: Whether given at about 4 or about 12 weeks, second doses were pooled. Findings of the study overall: Unmutated variant regions reportedly attract nearly half of all spike-specific TCRs. Spike-specific TCR breadth and depth were elevated following two AZD1222 doses. Only after the peak T cell response were repertoires sampled.

The germline CDR1 and CDR2 sequences are MGHDK and SYGVNS. This CDR3 comprises 11 residues. Trimming took off 8 bases at V and 3 bases at J, with 7 bases between the two ends. As regards this clone: Antigen: not known.

Sequenced by immunoSEQ multiplex PCR; TCRdb stores in-frame clones only, minus some. The data hold about 260,000 clones, with over 90% observed a single time. The TCR originated in an adult in good health. Material: peripheral blood, obtained on day 0 of AZD1222 vaccination. The chain combines TRBV25-1 with TRBJ1-1; D gene ambiguous. The CDR3: CASERYTEAFF. CDR3 in DNA: TGTGCCAGCGAGAGGTACACTGAAGCTTTCTTT.